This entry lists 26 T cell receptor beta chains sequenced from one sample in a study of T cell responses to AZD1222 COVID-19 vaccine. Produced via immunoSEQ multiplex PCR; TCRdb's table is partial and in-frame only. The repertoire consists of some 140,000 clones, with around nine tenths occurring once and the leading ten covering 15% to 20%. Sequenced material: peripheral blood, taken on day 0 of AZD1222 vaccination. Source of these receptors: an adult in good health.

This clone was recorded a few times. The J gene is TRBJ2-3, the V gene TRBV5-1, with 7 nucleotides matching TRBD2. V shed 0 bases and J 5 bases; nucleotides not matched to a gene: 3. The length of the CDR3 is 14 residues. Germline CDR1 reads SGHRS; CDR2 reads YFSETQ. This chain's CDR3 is CASSLGRGRDTQYF. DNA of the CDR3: TGCGCCAGCAGCTTGGGGCGGGGGAGAGATACGCAGTATTTT.

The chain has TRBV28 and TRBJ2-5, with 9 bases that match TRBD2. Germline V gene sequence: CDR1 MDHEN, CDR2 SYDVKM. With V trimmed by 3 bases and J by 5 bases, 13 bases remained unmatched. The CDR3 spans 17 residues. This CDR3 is CASSLTSGHHPQETQYF. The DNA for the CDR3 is TGTGCCAGCAGTTTGACTAGCGGACACCATCCCCAGGAGACCCAGTACTTC.

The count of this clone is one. The CDR3 coding sequence is TGTGCCAGCAGTTTTCAGCCGGGACAGCGCTCCTACGAGCAGTACTTC. Its protein is CASSFQPGQRSYEQYF. This rearrangement joins TRBV27 to TRBJ2-7; 7 nucleotides match TRBD1. Germline lookup yields CDR1 MNHEY and CDR2 SMNVEV (reference sequence). The V and J ends lost 3 bases and 0 bases, in that order; junction bases with no gene match: 8. The CDR3 extends over 16 amino acids.

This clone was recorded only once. The CDR3 loop reads CASSPLQTENTEAFF. CDR3 nucleotides: TGTGCCAGCTCACCACTCCAGACAGAGAACACTGAAGCTTTCTTT. J is TRBJ1-1 and V is TRBV18; perhaps TRBD1 as D (5 bases). Germline V lookup: CDR1 KGHSH, CDR2 LQKENI. With 1 base removed from V and 1 base from J, the gap between germline ends came to 10 bases. This CDR3 comprises 15 residues.

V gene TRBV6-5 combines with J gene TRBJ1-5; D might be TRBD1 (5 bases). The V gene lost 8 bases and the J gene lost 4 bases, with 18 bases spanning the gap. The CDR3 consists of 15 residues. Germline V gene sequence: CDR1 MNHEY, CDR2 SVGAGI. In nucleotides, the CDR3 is TGTGCCAGCTGCCCTCTGGGGGGGGGTAATCAGCCCCAGCATTTT. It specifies CASCPLGGGNQPQHF.

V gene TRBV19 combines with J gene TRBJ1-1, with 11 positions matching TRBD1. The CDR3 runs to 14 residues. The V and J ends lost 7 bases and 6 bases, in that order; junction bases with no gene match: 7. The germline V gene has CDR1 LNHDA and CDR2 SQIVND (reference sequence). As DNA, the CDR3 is TGTGCCAGTAACCCGGACAGGGGGCCCCCTGAAGCTTTCTTT. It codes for CASNPDRGPPEAFF.

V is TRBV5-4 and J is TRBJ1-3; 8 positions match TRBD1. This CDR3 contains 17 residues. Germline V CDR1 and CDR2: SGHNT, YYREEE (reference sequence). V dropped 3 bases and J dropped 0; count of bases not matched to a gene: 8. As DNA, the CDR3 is TGTGCCAGCAGCTCCGGGACAGGACTTATCTCTGGAAACACCATATATTTT. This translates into CASSSGTGLISGNTIYF.

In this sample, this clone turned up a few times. CDR3 region: CASSEGTGAYGYTF. CDR3 DNA: TGCGCCAGCAGTGAGGGGACAGGGGCCTATGGCTACACCTTC. The chain carries TRBV10-2 and TRBJ1-2, with TRBD1 matching over 10 bases. The CDR3 has 14 residues. J lost 4 bases, V lost 2 bases, and 1 base had no gene match. Germline CDR1 WSHSY, CDR2 SAAADI.

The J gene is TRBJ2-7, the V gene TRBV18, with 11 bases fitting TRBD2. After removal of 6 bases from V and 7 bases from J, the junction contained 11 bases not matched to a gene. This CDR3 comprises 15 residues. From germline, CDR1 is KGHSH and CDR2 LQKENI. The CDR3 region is CASSPRGLAAQEQYF. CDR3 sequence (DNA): TGTGCCAGCTCCCCAAGGGGACTAGCGGCCCAGGAGCAGTACTTC.

CDR3 amino acids: CSASEPGTVNGYTF. The CDR3 DNA reads TGCAGTGCTAGTGAACCCGGGACAGTTAATGGCTACACCTTC. The chain recombines TRBV20-1 with TRBJ1-2; 7 bases are shared with TRBD1. Germline values: CDR1 DFQATT, CDR2 SNEGSKA (reference sequence). With V trimmed by 3 bases and J by 6 bases, 10 bases remained unmatched. The CDR3 consists of 14 residues.

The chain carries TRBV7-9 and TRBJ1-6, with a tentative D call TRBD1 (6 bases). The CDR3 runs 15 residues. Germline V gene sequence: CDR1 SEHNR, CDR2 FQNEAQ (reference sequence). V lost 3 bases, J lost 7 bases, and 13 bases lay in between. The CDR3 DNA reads TGTGCCAGCAGCTTGGGGGACAACCGGAATTCACCCCTCCACTTT. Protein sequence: CASSLGDNRNSPLHF.

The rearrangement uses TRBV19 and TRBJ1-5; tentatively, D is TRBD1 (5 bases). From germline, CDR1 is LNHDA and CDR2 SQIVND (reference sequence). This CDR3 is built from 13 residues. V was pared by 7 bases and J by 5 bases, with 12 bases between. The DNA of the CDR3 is TGTGCCAGTAAACGGAGGGACTATCAGCCCCAGCATTTT. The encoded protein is CASKRRDYQPQHF.

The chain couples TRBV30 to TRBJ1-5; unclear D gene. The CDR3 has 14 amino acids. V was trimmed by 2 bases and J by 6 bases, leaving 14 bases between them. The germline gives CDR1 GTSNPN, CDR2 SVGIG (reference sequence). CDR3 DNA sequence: TGTGCCTGGAGTTCATCGGGCTCCAGTCAGCCCCAGCATTTT. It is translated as CAWSSSGSSQPQHF.

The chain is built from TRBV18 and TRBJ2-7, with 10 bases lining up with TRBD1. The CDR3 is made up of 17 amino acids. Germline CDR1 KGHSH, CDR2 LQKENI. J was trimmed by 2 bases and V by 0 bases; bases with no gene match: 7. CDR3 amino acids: CASSPPSIGQGAYEQYF. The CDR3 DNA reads TGTGCCAGCTCACCACCGTCAATCGGACAGGGGGCCTACGAGCAGTACTTC.

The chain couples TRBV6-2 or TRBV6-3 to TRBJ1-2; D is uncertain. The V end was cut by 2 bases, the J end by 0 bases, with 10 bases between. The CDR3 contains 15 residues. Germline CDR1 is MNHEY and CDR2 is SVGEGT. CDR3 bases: TGTGCCAGCAGTTACCCTGGCACAGCTAACTATGGCTACACCTTC. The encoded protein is CASSYPGTANYGYTF.

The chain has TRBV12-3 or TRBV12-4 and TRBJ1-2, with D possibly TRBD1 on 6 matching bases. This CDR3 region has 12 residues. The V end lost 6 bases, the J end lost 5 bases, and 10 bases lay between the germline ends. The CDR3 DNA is TGTGCCAGCAGCCGGACAGCTTATGGCTACACCTTC. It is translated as CASSRTAYGYTF.

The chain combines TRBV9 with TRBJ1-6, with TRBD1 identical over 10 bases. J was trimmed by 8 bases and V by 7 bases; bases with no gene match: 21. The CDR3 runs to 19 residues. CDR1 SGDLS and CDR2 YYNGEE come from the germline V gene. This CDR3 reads CASAFQSRTGGLYDSPLHF. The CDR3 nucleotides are TGTGCCAGCGCCTTCCAAAGTAGGACAGGGGGGCTATACGATTCACCCCTCCACTTT.

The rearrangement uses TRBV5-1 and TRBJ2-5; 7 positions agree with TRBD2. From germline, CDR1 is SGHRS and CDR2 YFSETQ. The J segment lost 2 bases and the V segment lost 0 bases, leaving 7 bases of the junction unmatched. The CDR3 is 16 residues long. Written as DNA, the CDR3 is TGCGCCAGCAGCTTGGTGGGGGAGGGCCCACAAGAGACCCAGTACTTC. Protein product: CASSLVGEGPQETQYF.

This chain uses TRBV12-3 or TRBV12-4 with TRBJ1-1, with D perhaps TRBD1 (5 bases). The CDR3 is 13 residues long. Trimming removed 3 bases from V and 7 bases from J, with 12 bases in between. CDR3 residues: CASSFFRAHEAFF. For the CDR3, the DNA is TGTGCCAGCAGTTTTTTCAGGGCCCATGAAGCTTTCTTT.

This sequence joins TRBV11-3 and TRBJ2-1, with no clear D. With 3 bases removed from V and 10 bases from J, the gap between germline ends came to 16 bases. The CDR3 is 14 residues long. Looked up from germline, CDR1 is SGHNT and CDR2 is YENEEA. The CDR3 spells CASSLRNGPAEQFF. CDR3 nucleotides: TGTGCCAGCAGCTTGAGGAATGGTCCGGCCGAGCAGTTCTTC. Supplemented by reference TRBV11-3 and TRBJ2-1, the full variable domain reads EAGVVQSPRYKIIEKKQPVAFWCNPISGHNTLYWYLQNLGQGPELLIRYENEEAVDDSQLPKDRFSAERLKGVDSTLKIQPAELGDSAVYLCASSLRNGPAEQFFGPGTRLTVL.

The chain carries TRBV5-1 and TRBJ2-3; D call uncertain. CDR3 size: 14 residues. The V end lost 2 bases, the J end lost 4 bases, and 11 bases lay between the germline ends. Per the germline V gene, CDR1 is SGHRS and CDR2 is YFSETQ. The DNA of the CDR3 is TGCGCCAGCAGCTTACCCTCGTGGGCAGATACGCAGTATTTT. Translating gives CASSLPSWADTQYF.

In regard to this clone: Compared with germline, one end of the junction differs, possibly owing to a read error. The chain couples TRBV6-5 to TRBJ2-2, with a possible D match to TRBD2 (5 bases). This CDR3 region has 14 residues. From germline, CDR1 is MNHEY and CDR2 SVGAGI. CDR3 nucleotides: TGTGCCAGCAGTTTGAAAAGGGTACACCGGGGAGCTGTTTTT. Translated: CASSLKRVHRGAVF.

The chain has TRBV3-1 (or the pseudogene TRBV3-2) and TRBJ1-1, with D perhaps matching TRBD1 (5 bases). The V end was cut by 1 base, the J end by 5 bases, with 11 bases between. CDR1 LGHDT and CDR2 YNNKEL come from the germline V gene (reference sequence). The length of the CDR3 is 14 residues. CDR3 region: CASSQARRGTEAFF. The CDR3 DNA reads TGTGCCAGCAGCCAAGCCAGGCGGGGGACTGAAGCTTTCTTT.

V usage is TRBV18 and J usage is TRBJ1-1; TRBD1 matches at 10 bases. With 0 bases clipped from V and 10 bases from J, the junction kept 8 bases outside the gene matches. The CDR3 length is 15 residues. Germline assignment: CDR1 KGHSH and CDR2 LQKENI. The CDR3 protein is CASSPPSGQGRLAFF. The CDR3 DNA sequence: TGTGCCAGCTCACCACCGTCGGGACAGGGGCGATTAGCTTTCTTT.

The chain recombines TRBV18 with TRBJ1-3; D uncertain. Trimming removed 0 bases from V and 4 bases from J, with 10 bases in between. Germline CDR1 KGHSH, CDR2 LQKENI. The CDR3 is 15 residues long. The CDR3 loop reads CASSPPDGRGNTIYF. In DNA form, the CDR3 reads TGTGCCAGCTCACCACCGGACGGTAGAGGAAACACCATATATTTT.

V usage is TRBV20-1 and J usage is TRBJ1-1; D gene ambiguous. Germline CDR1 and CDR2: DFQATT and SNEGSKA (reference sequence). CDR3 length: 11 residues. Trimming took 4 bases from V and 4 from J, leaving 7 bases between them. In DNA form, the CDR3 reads TGCAGTGCTATCATTGGCACTGAAGCTTTCTTT. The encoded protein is CSAIIGTEAFF.